The 28 T cell receptor beta chains below come from one sample, sequenced in a study of blood T cell repertoires in COVID-19. Sequencing was performed with immunoSEQ multiplex PCR; in TCRdb, only in-frame clones are kept and a portion is missing. The data contain 97,000 or so clones, about 91% of them seen just once; the ten biggest clones take up roughly 4.3%. The sample consisted of peripheral blood. Receptor source: a man between 18 and 29 years old with acute or convalescent COVID-19.

The chain joins TRBV5-1 to TRBJ2-1, with 8 bases identical to TRBD2. The germline CDR1 and CDR2 sequences are SGHRS and YFSETQ. This CDR3 is 15 amino acids long. Trimming cost V 3 bases and J 4 bases; bases outside gene matches: 6. The CDR3 protein is CASSYREGTYNEQFF. The CDR3, as DNA: TGCGCCAGCAGCTATCGGGAGGGGACTTACAATGAGCAGTTCTTC. Combining the CDR3 with reference TRBV5-1 and TRBJ2-1 gives the whole variable domain KAGVTQTPRYLIKTRGQQVTLSCSPISGHRSVSWYQQTPGQGLQFLFEYFSETQRNKGNFPGRFSGRQFSNSRSEMNVSTLELGDSALYLCASSYREGTYNEQFFGPGTRLTVL.

A single count supports this clone. V gene TRBV7-9 combines with J gene TRBJ1-2; unclear D gene. The CDR3 consists of 13 residues. The ends were cut back, 4 bases at V and 8 bases at J, with 14 bases in the middle. Germline assignment: CDR1 SEHNR and CDR2 FQNEAQ (reference sequence). In DNA, the CDR3 is TGTGCCAGCAGCTCAAGCGGGAATCCGGGCTACACCTTC. This translates into CASSSSGNPGYTF.

The chain recombines TRBV7-9 with TRBJ1-1; tentative D call: TRBD1 (5 bases). Germline V gene lookup returns CDR1 SEHNR and CDR2 FQNEAQ (reference sequence). CDR3 length: 16 residues. V lost 5 bases and J lost 4, with 20 bases in between. CDR3 loop: CASSPWAGGAGTEAFF. For the CDR3, the DNA is TGTGCCAGCAGCCCCTGGGCAGGAGGGGCGGGCACTGAAGCTTTCTTT.

The rearrangement joins TRBV2 to TRBJ2-2, with 12 bases fitting TRBD2. Trimming removed 7 bases from V and 5 bases from J; junction bases left unmatched: 11. Germline CDR1 reads SNHLY; CDR2 reads FYNNEI. The CDR3 is 17 amino acids. The CDR3: CASNRNSGTSGTGELFF. The DNA for the CDR3 is TGTGCCAGCAATAGAAACTCCGGGACTAGCGGGACCGGGGAGCTGTTTTTT.

V and J are TRBV10-2 and TRBJ2-1; the match to TRBD1 covers 10 bases. This CDR3 comprises 16 residues. The J segment lost 8 bases and the V segment lost 6 bases, leaving 13 bases of the junction unmatched. CDR1 and CDR2 (germline): WSHSY, SAAADI. CDR3 bases: TGCGCCAGCAGAGAGACAGGGGGCCTGAGTGTCGATGAGCAGTTCTTC. This encodes CASRETGGLSVDEQFF.

The rearrangement uses TRBV11-2 and TRBJ2-7, with 10 bases lining up with TRBD2. This CDR3 is 14 amino acids long. Losses at the gene ends were 5 bases for V and 4 bases for J; bases not matched to a gene: 5. Germline V gene lookup returns CDR1 SGHAT and CDR2 FQNNGV. CDR3 in DNA: TGTGCCAGCAGCAAGGGACTAGCGAATTACGAGCAGTACTTC. Its translation: CASSKGLANYEQYF.

The V gene is TRBV24-1, the J gene TRBJ2-3; 11 bases align to TRBD2. This CDR3 contains 16 residues. Trimming cost V 10 bases and J 3 bases; bases outside gene matches: 11. Germline values: CDR1 KGHDR, CDR2 SFDVKD. This CDR3 is CATRTGTSGSTDTQYF. As DNA, the CDR3 is TGTGCCACGCGAACCGGGACTAGCGGTAGTACAGATACGCAGTATTTT.

The V gene is TRBV5-4, the J gene TRBJ2-5; D might be TRBD1 (6 bases). Germline V gene sequence: CDR1 SGHNT, CDR2 YYREEE (reference sequence). The CDR3 sequence is 14 residues long. V lost 4 bases, J lost 5 bases, and 15 bases lay in between. The CDR3 coding sequence is TGTGCCAGCAGCCTAAGAGACAGGAGGGAGACCCAGTACTTC. It is translated as CASSLRDRRETQYF.

The CDR3 DNA follows: TGCAGCGTTGTTAGGGGCTCTGGCTACACCTTC. Amino acid sequence: CSVVRGSGYTF. The chain joins TRBV29-1 to TRBJ1-2; possibly TRBD1 for D (5 bases). CDR3 length: 11 amino acids. Trimming pared 4 bases from V and 7 bases from J, leaving 10 bases between. Per germline, CDR1 SQVTM and CDR2 ANQGSEA.

The chain couples TRBV6-5 to TRBJ1-2, with TRBD1 matching 7 bases. Germline loops: CDR1 MNHEY, CDR2 SVGAGI. The trim removed 6 bases at V and 7 bases at J, leaving 11 bases unmatched. The CDR3 runs 14 residues. The CDR3 DNA follows: TGTGCCAGCAGCACGACAGGGCTCTTGTTTGGCTACACCTTC. Its translation is CASSTTGLLFGYTF.

V and J are TRBV19 and TRBJ1-1; no definite D call. The CDR3 runs to 12 residues. Germline loops: CDR1 LNHDA, CDR2 SQIVND (reference sequence). The V gene lost 0 bases and the J gene lost 11 bases, with 10 bases spanning the gap. The CDR3 nucleotides are TGTGCCAGTAGTATAGATCGGGTACGCGCTTTCTTT. Residues: CASSIDRVRAFF.

This chain uses TRBV7-9 with TRBJ1-6; no reliable D call. CDR1 and CDR2 from the germline V gene are SEHNR and FQNEAQ (reference sequence). The CDR3 has 15 residues. V lost 5 bases to trimming and J lost 3 bases, with 11 bases between them. CDR3: CASSPESVYNSPLHF. The CDR3 region has the DNA TGTGCCAGCAGCCCGGAGAGTGTCTATAATTCACCCCTCCACTTT.

A word on this clone: The sample holds other DNA sequences that translate to the same CDR3. The chain is built from TRBV5-1 and TRBJ2-1; D is uncertain. CDR1 is SGHRS, CDR2 YFSETQ, per germline. Deletions cut 0 bases from V and 3 bases from J, with 4 bases between. The CDR3 is 13 residues long. CDR3 bases: TGCGCCAGCAGCTTGGGCAGCTACAATGAGCAGTTCTTC. Translation: CASSLGSYNEQFF.

A single count supports this clone. The V call is TRBV9, the J call TRBJ1-4; TRBD1 might be the D (5 bases). V gave up 0 bases and J gave up 3 bases, with 6 bases separating them. Germline V gene lookup returns CDR1 SGDLS and CDR2 YYNGEE. CDR3 length equals 14 residues. Here the CDR3 reads CASSVGQSNEKLFF. The CDR3 DNA reads TGTGCCAGCAGCGTAGGACAGTCTAATGAAAAACTGTTTTTT.

This sequence joins TRBV5-1 and TRBJ2-5; D call uncertain. Trimming left V 2 bases short and J 2 bases short, with 4 bases between. The CDR3 sequence is 12 residues long. Germline CDR1 SGHRS, CDR2 YFSETQ. CDR3 in amino acids: CASSLLQETQYF. CDR3 nucleotide sequence: TGCGCCAGCAGCTTACTGCAAGAGACCCAGTACTTC.

This sequence joins TRBV6-5 and TRBJ1-1, with D uncertain. The CDR3 extends over 14 amino acids. Germline V CDR1 and CDR2: MNHEY, SVGAGI. Trimming stripped 0 bases from V and 1 base from J, with 6 bases between. The DNA of the CDR3 is TGTGCCAGCAGTTACTCAGGAGGGAACACTGAAGCTTTCTTT. It encodes CASSYSGGNTEAFF.

The CDR3 DNA reads TGTGCCTGGAGTTACCCCGACAGAAAAAACACTGAAGCTTTCTTT. Its translation is CAWSYPDRKNTEAFF. The rearrangement uses TRBV30 and TRBJ1-1; D is possibly TRBD1 (5 bases). V lost 2 bases and J 2 bases, leaving 15 bases between the germline ends. The CDR3 length is 15 residues. Germline CDR1 GTSNPN, CDR2 SVGIG (reference sequence).

V gene TRBV16 combines with J gene TRBJ2-7; a possible D gene is TRBD2 (5 bases). Germline V gene sequence: CDR1 KGHSY, CDR2 FQNENV. The CDR3 runs 13 residues. Trimming cost V 2 bases and J 4 bases, with 9 bases left between them. CDR3 nucleotide sequence: TGTGCCAGCAGCCAAGGTCGGGGATACGAGCAGTACTTC. Protein product: CASSQGRGYEQYF. Full variable domain (rest looked up from reference TRBV16 and TRBJ2-7): GEEVAQTPKHLVRGEGQKAKLYCAPIKGHSYVFWYQQVLKNEFKFLISFQNENVFDETGMPKERFSAKCLPNSPCSLEIQATKLEDSAVYFCASSQGRGYEQYFGPGTRLTVT.

The chain employs TRBV19 and TRBJ1-5; TRBD1 agrees at 8 bases. Germline CDR1 is LNHDA and CDR2 is SQIVND (reference sequence). This CDR3 spans 15 amino acids. With 5 bases clipped from V and 6 bases from J, the junction kept 9 bases outside the gene matches. The CDR3: CASSPGQGGIQPQHF. The CDR3 DNA sequence: TGTGCCAGTAGTCCCGGACAGGGAGGTATTCAGCCCCAGCATTTT.

The rearrangement links TRBV11-2 to TRBJ2-1, with D tentatively TRBD1 (5 bases). V lost 7 bases and J lost 0, with 13 bases in between. The germline CDR1 and CDR2 sequences are SGHAT and FQNNGV. This CDR3 comprises 15 residues. This CDR3 is CASIGRDSSYNEQFF. As DNA, the CDR3 is TGTGCCAGCATCGGCAGGGATAGCTCCTACAATGAGCAGTTCTTC.

V usage is TRBV15 and J usage is TRBJ2-7, with D possibly being TRBD2 (10 bases). The CDR3 runs to 19 residues. Trimming left V 5 bases short and J 2 bases short, with 28 bases between. Per germline, CDR1 LNHNV and CDR2 YYDKDF (reference sequence). DNA of the CDR3: TGTGCCACCAGCGGTTCGACAGGGGGAACTAGCGGGGCCACCTACGAGCAGTACTTC. This encodes CATSGSTGGTSGATYEQYF.

This clone showed up just once. J is TRBJ1-4 and V is TRBV2; D is undetermined. The CDR3 runs 14 residues. Trimming removed 7 bases at V and 7 bases at J, with 16 bases between. The germline gives CDR1 SNHLY, CDR2 FYNNEI. The CDR3 coding sequence is TGTGCCAGCATCCCACAGTCGATAGGTGAAAAACTGTTTTTT. Amino acid sequence: CASIPQSIGEKLFF.

This chain connects TRBV12-3 or TRBV12-4 to TRBJ1-5, with D perhaps TRBD1 (5 bases). The CDR3 loop spans 13 amino acids. Deletions cut 8 bases from V and 1 base from J, with 9 bases between. CDR3 residues: CASLGGSNQPQHF. CDR3 DNA sequence: TGTGCCAGCCTCGGGGGGAGCAATCAGCCCCAGCATTTT.

V gene TRBV6-5 combines with J gene TRBJ1-5, with 10 bases aligning to TRBD1. Per the germline V gene, CDR1 is MNHEY and CDR2 is SVGAGI. The CDR3 is made up of 12 amino acids. The ends lost 11 bases at V and 6 bases at J; junction bases unmatched: 4. This CDR3 reads CAAGTGVQPQHF. The CDR3 nucleotides read TGTGCCGCAGGGACAGGGGTTCAGCCCCAGCATTTT.

The J gene is TRBJ1-1, the V gene TRBV6-1, with 10 bases matching TRBD1. CDR3 length: 14 residues. Germline V gene lookup returns CDR1 MNHNS and CDR2 SASEGT. Germline trimming cut 3 bases from V and 4 bases from J; bases unmatched to any gene: 2. This chain's CDR3 is CASSDWTGGTEAFF. The CDR3, as DNA: TGTGCCAGCAGTGATTGGACAGGGGGCACTGAAGCTTTCTTT.

This chain uses TRBV5-1 with TRBJ1-6; D is undetermined. The CDR3 is 15 amino acids. CDR1 is SGHRS, CDR2 YFSETQ, per germline. Between the trimmed V and J ends, which lost 0 bases and 7 bases, there was a span of 11 bases. The CDR3 nucleotides read TGCGCCAGCAGCTTGGATCTGCGGATGAATTCACCCCTCCACTTT. Its protein is CASSLDLRMNSPLHF.

The chain employs TRBV2 and TRBJ1-2; tentative D call: TRBD1 (5 bases). The CDR3 is 14 amino acids. Germline loops: CDR1 SNHLY, CDR2 FYNNEI. The germline V and J ends were trimmed by 4 bases and 4 bases, with 13 bases remaining between them. The DNA of the CDR3 is TGTGCCAGCAGTGCCGAAGCGACAGTCTATGGCTACACCTTC. Its protein product is CASSAEATVYGYTF.

The chain recombines TRBV19 with TRBJ1-6, with 7 bases aligning to TRBD1. The CDR3 consists of 14 residues. The J segment lost 5 bases and the V segment lost 9 bases, leaving 7 bases of the junction unmatched. CDR1 and CDR2 (germline): LNHDA, SQIVND (reference sequence). CDR3 protein: CASDPGQNNSPLHF. Here the CDR3 DNA reads TGTGCCAGCGATCCGGGACAGAATAATTCACCCCTCCACTTT.